This is a list of T cell receptor beta chains from one sample in a study of T cell changes during pregnancy in multiple sclerosis. Assay: immunoSEQ multiplex PCR; the TCRdb copy retains only in-frame clones and omits some. This table holds tens of thousands of clones, around 94% found once. This material consisted of peripheral blood, taken in the third trimester of pregnancy. The receptors were sampled from a female donor with multiple sclerosis, enrolled in a pregnancy study. Both conserved end residues are part of each CDR3. The D gene is left open where the match is weak. The size of a clone is reported for some rows only, either as once, few or many, or as a class for expanded clones.

j_call d_call cdr3_length clone_size v_call cdr3_aa cdr3_nt
TRBJ2-7 . 13 . TRBV18 CASSPGTFWEQYF TGTGCCAGCTCACCCGGGACTTTTTGGGAGCAGTACTTC
TRBJ1-1 TRBD1 16 . TRBV7-2 CASSFPPGQGSSEAFF TGTGCCAGCAGCTTTCCACCGGGACAGGGCTCGTCTGAAGCTTTCTTT
TRBJ1-3 . 15 . TRBV9 CASSVDPGSGNTIYF TGTGCCAGCAGCGTAGATCCAGGCTCTGGAAACACCATATATTTT
TRBJ1-5 TRBD1 18 . TRBV19 CASSMGTGGIRRNQPQHF TGTGCCAGTAGTATGGGGACAGGGGGCATTCGACGCAATCAGCCCCAGCATTTT
TRBJ1-5 . 15 . TRBV19 CASHLGGVENQPQHF TGTGCCAGTCACCTTGGGGGGGTGGAAAATCAGCCCCAGCATTTT
TRBJ1-2 . 13 . TRBV5-4 CASRPRGGYGYTF TGTGCCAGCAGACCCCGGGGAGGCTATGGCTACACCTTC
TRBJ2-3 TRBD2 13 . TRBV2 CASRAGAADTQYF TGTGCCAGCAGGGCGGGAGCAGCAGATACGCAGTATTTT
TRBJ1-5 TRBD1 14 few TRBV2 CASRGATGSQPQHF TGTGCCAGCAGGGGAGCGACAGGGAGTCAGCCCCAGCATTTT
TRBJ2-5 . 15 . TRBV19 CASSLQGWGEETQYF TGTGCCAGTAGCTTACAGGGTTGGGGCGAGGAGACCCAGTACTTC
TRBJ2-7 . 16 . TRBV4-1 CASSPPRTAGTYEQYF TGCGCCAGCAGCCCCCCCCGGACAGCTGGAACCTACGAGCAGTACTTC
TRBJ2-7 TRBD1 16 . TRBV18 CASSPLDRAVLGEQYF TGTGCCAGCTCACCCCTAGACAGGGCGGTATTAGGCGAGCAGTACTTC
TRBJ1-2 . 15 . TRBV6-1 CASSVGSTGGYGYTF TGTGCCAGCAGTGTAGGCTCCACGGGGGGCTATGGCTACACCTTC
TRBJ1-4 TRBD1 13 once TRBV25-1 CASSGSRTGGLFF TGTGCCAGCAGCGGTTCTCGGACAGGGGGGCTGTTTTTT
TRBJ2-6 . 15 . TRBV28 CASSLYRAGANVLTF TGTGCCAGCAGTTTATACAGGGCTGGGGCCAACGTCCTGACTTTC
TRBJ1-2 TRBD1 12 few TRBV30 CAWSGQGHGYTF TGTGCCTGGAGTGGACAGGGACATGGCTACACCTTC
TRBJ2-1 TRBD1 15 . TRBV28 CASSSGTGYYNEQFF TGTGCCAGCAGTTCCGGGACAGGGTACTACAATGAGCAGTTCTTC
TRBJ2-3 TRBD2 16 . TRBV11-2 CASPGSGVTSTDTQYF TGTGCCAGCCCGGGTAGCGGGGTAACTAGCACAGATACGCAGTATTTT
TRBJ2-1 TRBD1 15 . TRBV5-1 CASSARTGAYNEQFF TGCGCCAGCAGCGCTAGGACAGGGGCCTACAATGAGCAGTTCTTC
TRBJ2-7 . 13 once TRBV27 CASSFQVSYEQYF TGTGCCAGCAGTTTTCAGGTCTCCTACGAGCAGTACTTC
TRBJ1-2 . 13 . TRBV28 CASSERLGGGYTF TGTGCCAGCAGCGAAAGACTTGGTGGAGGCTACACCTTC
TRBJ2-3 TRBD2 15 . TRBV6-6 CASSLTSPRTDTQYF TGTGCCAGCAGTTTGACTAGCCCTCGCACAGATACGCAGTATTTT
TRBJ2-1 . 15 . TRBV6-5 CASSYSTGSGGEQFF TGTGCCAGCAGTTACTCGACCGGGAGTGGTGGTGAGCAGTTCTTC
TRBJ2-1 TRBD2 16 once TRBV2 CASRFPSGRDYNEQFF TGTGCCAGCAGGTTTCCTAGCGGGAGGGACTACAATGAGCAGTTCTTC
TRBJ2-7 . 16 . TRBV5-5 CASSLSEGGTQDEQYF TGTGCCAGCAGCTTGTCAGAGGGTGGGACTCAGGACGAGCAGTACTTC
TRBJ2-3 TRBD1 17 . TRBV7-9 CASSLVEGAVRTDTQYF TGTGCCAGCAGCTTAGTTGAGGGGGCGGTGCGCACAGATACGCAGTATTTT
TRBJ2-7 . 13 . TRBV10-1 CAREDLRSYEQYF TGCGCCAGGGAGGACCTGAGGTCCTACGAGCAGTACTTC
TRBJ2-7 TRBD1 16 . TRBV7-9 CASSTPSRDRGTGQYF TGTGCCAGCAGCACGCCATCCCGGGACAGGGGTACGGGGCAGTACTTC
TRBJ1-4 TRBD1 20 . TRBV9 CASSAITGTGGKATNEKLFF TGTGCCAGCAGCGCAATAACCGGGACAGGGGGCAAGGCAACTAATGAAAAACTGTTTTTT
TRBJ2-7 TRBD1 14 . TRBV27 CASSYQGARAEQYF TGTGCCAGCAGTTATCAGGGGGCGCGAGCCGAGCAGTACTTC
TRBJ2-7 TRBD2 12 . TRBV10-2 CATGRGSGEQYF TGCGCCACCGGGAGGGGTTCGGGTGAGCAGTACTTC
TRBJ2-5 . 14 . TRBV5-1 CASSLTSPQETQYF TGCGCCAGCAGCTTGACTAGCCCCCAAGAGACCCAGTACTTC
TRBJ2-3 . 14 . TRBV28 CASSLARMKDTQYF TGTGCCAGCAGTTTGGCCAGGATGAAAGATACGCAGTATTTT
TRBJ2-1 TRBD1 15 once TRBV7-6 CASSPGQGSYNEQFF TGTGCCAGCAGCCCCGGACAGGGCTCCTACAATGAGCAGTTCTTC
TRBJ2-7 . 14 . TRBV10-3 CAIRAREYENEQYF TGTGCCATACGAGCTCGGGAGTACGAAAACGAGCAGTACTTC
TRBJ2-7 . 13 . TRBV5-1 CASSQGHHYEQYF TGCGCCAGCAGCCAGGGACACCACTACGAGCAGTACTTC
TRBJ2-1 TRBD2 14 . TRBV7-6 CASSASGGYNEQFF TGTGCCAGCAGCGCTAGCGGGGGTTACAATGAGCAGTTCTTC
TRBJ1-5 TRBD1 15 . TRBV28 CASSFRTGNNQPQHF TGTGCCAGCAGTTTCCGGACAGGGAATAATCAGCCCCAGCATTTT
TRBJ2-2 TRBD1 15 . TRBV4-2 CASSQGTGDTGELFF TGTGCCAGCAGCCAAGGGACAGGGGACACCGGGGAGCTGTTTTTT